One and the same sample provided the 16 T cell receptor beta chains below, sequenced in a study of blood T cell repertoires in COVID-19. Using immunoSEQ multiplex PCR, the repertoire was profiled, and TCRdb retains in-frame clones only, with some absent. Of 180,000 or so clones in the sample, roughly 80% are singletons; the top ten hold approximately 10%. The sample was PBMCs or T cells enriched from blood (not recorded which). These receptor sequences come from a man aged 45-60 years who had recovered from COVID-19.

The J gene is TRBJ1-2, the V gene TRBV10-3; TRBD1 is a possible D gene (5 bases). Germline V gene data show CDR1 as ENHRY and CDR2 as SYGVKD. Trimming removed 0 bases at V and 5 bases at J, with 10 bases between. The CDR3 has 14 residues. The CDR3 here is CAISESGGRYGYTF. Written as DNA, the CDR3 is TGTGCCATCAGTGAGTCGGGGGGAAGGTATGGCTACACCTTC.

CDR3 in amino acids: CASSSSYEQYF. In DNA form, the CDR3 reads TGTGCCAGCAGCTCATCCTACGAGCAGTACTTC. The genes are TRBV5-6 and TRBJ2-7; no firm D call. Trimming stripped 3 bases from V and 1 base from J, with 2 bases between. This CDR3 contains 11 residues. Germline-derived CDR1 and CDR2 are SGHDT and YYEEEE. The full variable domain, in which reference TRBV5-6 and TRBJ2-7 provide the parts outside the CDR3, is DAGVTQSPTHLIKTRGQQVTLRCSPKSGHDTVSWYQQALGQGPQFIFQYYEEEERQRGNFPDRFSGHQFPNYSSELNVNALLLGDSALYLCASSSSYEQYFGPGTRLTVT.

The chain couples TRBV11-1 to TRBJ2-2, with 11 bases fitting TRBD1. Germline assignment: CDR1 SGHAT and CDR2 FQDESV (reference sequence). The CDR3 totals 16 residues. Trimming took 5 bases from V and 4 from J; bases not matched to a gene: 6. CDR3 DNA: TGTGCCAGCAGCCAACCGGGACAGGGGGTCACCGGGGAGCTGTTTTTT. Translated: CASSQPGQGVTGELFF.

This chain connects TRBV12-3 or TRBV12-4 to TRBJ1-4; a weak D match, TRBD1 (6 bases). The CDR3 spans 12 residues. Trimming pared 7 bases from V and 8 bases from J, leaving 11 bases between. CDR3 bases: TGTGCCAGCACCAGGGGAGGGGAAAAACTGTTTTTT. Protein product: CASTRGGEKLFF.

This clone was seen a handful of times. The chain has TRBV28 and TRBJ2-4, with TRBD1 identical over 11 bases. Germline trimming cut 5 bases from V and 6 bases from J; bases unmatched to any gene: 3. The CDR3 loop spans 14 amino acids. The germline V gene encodes CDR1 MDHEN and CDR2 SYDVKM. The CDR3 DNA reads as TGTGCCAGCAGTCCCGGGACAGGGGGAAACATTCAGTACTTC. Amino acid sequence: CASSPGTGGNIQYF.

Points on this clone: Germline and junction disagree at one end, which may indicate a read error. This rearrangement joins TRBV28 to TRBJ2-5, with a possible D match to TRBD2 (6 bases). From germline, CDR1 is MDHEN and CDR2 SYDVKM. This CDR3 has 13 residues. The CDR3 protein is CASSSSGHPRENF. The CDR3 nucleotides are TGTGCCAGCAGTTCATCAGGTCATCCACGGGAGAACTTC.

The V and J genes are TRBV10-3 and TRBJ1-2; tentatively, D is TRBD1 (5 bases). In germline, CDR1 is ENHRY, CDR2 SYGVKD. This CDR3 is built from 14 residues. Trimming left V 0 bases short and J 6 bases short, with 11 bases between. This chain's CDR3 is CAISESWGSDGYTF. DNA of the CDR3: TGTGCCATCAGTGAGTCCTGGGGCTCGGATGGCTACACCTTC.

J is TRBJ2-1 and V is TRBV27; the match to TRBD1 covers 7 bases. Germline CDR1 MNHEY, CDR2 SMNVEV (reference sequence). This CDR3 is 12 amino acids long. Trimming at V came to 2 bases and at J to 14 bases, leaving 6 bases not matched to a gene. The CDR3 DNA sequence: TGTGCCAGCAGTTTAAATAGGGGGCTCGAGTTCTTC. This sequence encodes CASSLNRGLEFF.

V is TRBV29-1 and J is TRBJ1-4, with D possibly TRBD1 on 5 matching bases. V was cut by 7 bases and J by 0 bases, with 9 bases left in between. There are 13 residues in the CDR3. Germline loops: CDR1 SQVTM, CDR2 ANQGSEA. In nucleotides, the CDR3 is TGCAGCGCTGGGGGGTCAACTAATGAAAAACTGTTTTTT. It is translated as CSAGGSTNEKLFF.

This clone was observed a few times. V usage is TRBV7-8 and J usage is TRBJ2-7, with TRBD2 matching 12 bases. Germline loops: CDR1 SGHVS, CDR2 FQNEAQ. The CDR3 is 18 amino acids. Losses at the gene ends were 2 bases for V and 5 bases for J; bases not matched to a gene: 13. For the CDR3, the DNA is TGTGCCAGCAGCTTAACGGCTAGCGGGAGGGCCTCGGGGGACGAGCAGTACTTC. Amino acid sequence: CASSLTASGRASGDEQYF.

As regards this clone: The germline gene is not matched at one end of the junction; a read error may be the cause. The genes are TRBV12-3 or TRBV12-4 and TRBJ2-5; D unclear. CDR3 length equals 12 residues. The CDR3 coding sequence is TGTGCCAGCAGTTCAGAGACTGAGAACCAGTACTTC. Protein product: CASSSETENQYF.

The rearrangement uses TRBV7-2 and TRBJ2-1; 9 positions agree with TRBD1. This CDR3 spans 16 amino acids. Looked up from germline, CDR1 is SGHTA and CDR2 is FQGNSA. With 5 bases clipped from V and 9 bases from J, the junction kept 14 bases outside the gene matches. The CDR3, as DNA: TGTGCCAGCAGCCCGCGGACAGGGGTCTCCTACGGTGAGCAGTTCTTC. Its translation is CASSPRTGVSYGEQFF. The whole variable domain, remainder taken from reference TRBV7-2 and TRBJ2-1, is GAGVSQSPSNKVTEKGKDVELRCDPISGHTALYWYRQSLGQGLEFLIYFQGNSAPDKSGLPSDRFSAERTGGSVSTLTIQRTQQEDSAVYLCASSPRTGVSYGEQFFGPGTRLTVL.

V and J are TRBV19 and TRBJ2-3; a possible D gene is TRBD2 (5 bases). Germline V gene lookup returns CDR1 LNHDA and CDR2 SQIVND (reference sequence). V lost 7 bases and J lost 0, with 14 bases in between. The CDR3 runs to 15 residues. CDR3 sequence: CASTLTTGSTDTQYF. DNA of the CDR3: TGTGCCAGTACCTTGACTACCGGGAGCACAGATACGCAGTATTTT. Drawing the rest from reference TRBV19 and TRBJ2-3, the complete variable domain is DGGITQSPKYLFRKEGQNVTLSCEQNLNHDAMYWYRQDPGQGLRLIYYSQIVNDFQKGDIAEGYSVSREKKESFPLTVTSAQKNPTAFYLCASTLTTGSTDTQYFGPGTRLTVL.

The chain joins TRBV6-4 to TRBJ1-1; 7 bases align to TRBD1. Germline V gene lookup returns CDR1 MRHNA and CDR2 SNTAGT. The CDR3 totals 15 residues. With 6 bases clipped from V and 0 bases from J, the junction kept 7 bases outside the gene matches. CDR3 DNA sequence: TGTGCCAGCAGCCGGGACAGCGAAATGAACACTGAAGCTTTCTTT. It translates to CASSRDSEMNTEAFF.

This chain links TRBV6-1 with TRBJ2-7; the D gene is possibly TRBD1 (6 bases). V shed 1 base and J shed 1 base, with 14 bases lying between them. The CDR3 totals 16 residues. From germline, CDR1 is MNHNS and CDR2 SASEGT. In DNA form, the CDR3 reads TGTGCCAGCAGTGAAGGGGACACGGCGGTGTCCTACGAGCAGTACTTC. Translated, it gives CASSEGDTAVSYEQYF.

The chain carries TRBV28 and TRBJ1-4; TRBD1 might be the D (5 bases). V was pared by 7 bases and J by 3 bases, with 12 bases between. The CDR3 extends over 14 amino acids. CDR1 is MDHEN and CDR2 is SYDVKM in the germline V gene. CDR3 in amino acids: CASTESGSNEKLFF. DNA of the CDR3: TGTGCCAGCACCGAATCAGGGTCTAATGAAAAACTGTTTTTT.